A single count supports the clone carrying this TCR beta chain. The antigen is unknown. This specimen belongs to a study of cytomegalovirus exposure and HLA in healthy donors. Study conclusions and caveats: TCR beta chains numbering 164 were designated cytomegalovirus-associated. When analyzed later, a missense DCLRE1C variant was found to be linked to TCR beta V- and J-gene trimming.

Trimming cost V 5 bases and J 2 bases, with 15 bases left between them. The CDR3 contains 15 residues. Per germline, CDR1 SSHAT and CDR2 FNYEAQ (reference sequence). Both 60 Vbeta primers and 13 Jbeta primers went into the PCR. This table comes from immunoSEQ multiplex PCR, and its TCRdb copy is limited to in-frame clones, with some not included. Of fewer than 30,000 clones in the sample, roughly 66% are singletons; the top ten hold 42%. The receptor was derived from a male donor in good health and CMV-seropositive. The rearrangement uses TRBV7-7 and TRBJ1-1; D not resolved. The sequenced sample consisted of PBMCs. The CDR3 coding sequence is TGTGCCAGCAGCCCCACTGGGCATGATAACACTGAAGCTTTCTTT. This gives the protein CASSPTGHDNTEAFF.